Listed below are T cell receptor beta chains from one sample, sequenced in a study of blood T cell repertoires in COVID-19. Generated by immunoSEQ multiplex PCR, the TCRdb table keeps only in-frame clones and is missing some. The sample consists of 150,000 to 200,000 clones, 84% of them appearing once. The sequencing sample was made of PBMCs or T cells enriched from blood (not recorded which). Source of these receptors: a woman aged 30 to 39 who had been exposed to COVID-19. Both conserved end residues are part of each CDR3. The order of the fields is J gene, clone size, V gene, D gene, CDR3 protein, CDR3 DNA. A D gene is named only where the DNA matches it firmly. Rows give clone size only sometimes, using once, few, many, or a class for an expanded clone.

j_gene: TRBJ2-2; abundance: .; v_gene: TRBV2; d_gene: TRBD2; CDR3aa: CATTLAGGPTGELFF; CDR3nt: TGTGCCACCACACTAGCGGGGGGGCCCACCGGGGAGCTGTTTTTT
j_gene: TRBJ1-2; abundance: .; v_gene: TRBV25-1; d_gene: .; CDR3aa: CAIYRDGYGYTF; CDR3nt: TGTGCCATTTACAGGGACGGCTATGGCTACACCTTC
j_gene: TRBJ2-3; abundance: .; v_gene: TRBV6-5; d_gene: .; CDR3aa: CASIGDTDTQYF; CDR3nt: TGTGCCAGCATCGGGGACACAGATACGCAGTATTTT
j_gene: TRBJ1-2; abundance: .; v_gene: TRBV18; d_gene: .; CDR3aa: CASTVQGLGGYTF; CDR3nt: TGTGCCAGCACTGTACAGGGATTGGGGGGCTACACCTTC
j_gene: TRBJ1-2; abundance: few; v_gene: TRBV5-6; d_gene: TRBD1; CDR3aa: CASNPLDRVLYGYTF; CDR3nt: TGTGCCAGCAACCCCCTCGACAGGGTCCTCTATGGCTACACCTTC
j_gene: TRBJ1-1; abundance: .; v_gene: TRBV2; d_gene: TRBD1; CDR3aa: CASSWTGGLTEAFF; CDR3nt: TGTGCCAGCAGCTGGACAGGGGGCTTAACTGAAGCTTTCTTT
j_gene: TRBJ2-1; abundance: .; v_gene: TRBV11-2; d_gene: TRBD2; CDR3aa: CASSRTSGYNEQFF; CDR3nt: TGTGCCAGCAGCCGGACTAGCGGCTACAATGAGCAGTTCTTC
j_gene: TRBJ1-1; abundance: .; v_gene: TRBV3-1/TRBV3-2; d_gene: .; CDR3aa: CASREAGSNTEAFF; CDR3nt: TGTGCCAGCAGGGAAGCAGGGTCGAACACTGAAGCTTTCTTT
j_gene: TRBJ1-4; abundance: .; v_gene: TRBV7-6; d_gene: TRBD1; CDR3aa: CASSLVPGTGGRSNEKLFF; CDR3nt: TGTGCCAGCAGCTTAGTGCCCGGGACAGGGGGCAGGTCTAATGAAAAACTGTTTTTT
j_gene: TRBJ1-6; abundance: .; v_gene: TRBV18; d_gene: .; CDR3aa: CASSLYNSPLHF; CDR3nt: TGTGCCAGCTCATTATATAATTCACCCCTCCACTTT
j_gene: TRBJ1-2; abundance: .; v_gene: TRBV7-2; d_gene: .; CDR3aa: CASSLYRDNYGYTF; CDR3nt: TGTGCCAGCAGCTTATACCGGGATAACTATGGCTACACCTTC
j_gene: TRBJ1-4; abundance: .; v_gene: TRBV7-9; d_gene: TRBD1; CDR3aa: CASSQGDEKLFF; CDR3nt: TGTGCCAGCAGCCAGGGGGACGAAAAACTGTTTTTT
j_gene: TRBJ2-1; abundance: .; v_gene: TRBV24-1; d_gene: TRBD2; CDR3aa: CATSNGLAGNNEQFF; CDR3nt: TGTGCCACCAGTAACGGACTAGCGGGGAACAATGAGCAGTTCTTC
j_gene: TRBJ1-6; abundance: .; v_gene: TRBV30; d_gene: .; CDR3aa: CAWSDAARIYNSPLHF; CDR3nt: TGTGCCTGGAGTGACGCGGCGAGAATCTATAATTCACCCCTCCACTTT
j_gene: TRBJ1-3; abundance: .; v_gene: TRBV3-1/TRBV3-2; d_gene: .; CDR3aa: CASSQDKSRGSGNTIYF; CDR3nt: TGTGCCAGCAGCCAAGATAAGTCCCGGGGCTCTGGAAACACCATATATTTT
j_gene: TRBJ2-1; abundance: .; v_gene: TRBV14; d_gene: .; CDR3aa: CATARANSYNEQFF; CDR3nt: TGTGCCACTGCGCGGGCGAACTCCTACAATGAGCAGTTCTTC
j_gene: TRBJ1-2; abundance: .; v_gene: TRBV19; d_gene: TRBD1; CDR3aa: CASRPGQNYGYTF; CDR3nt: TGTGCCAGTAGACCGGGACAGAACTATGGCTACACCTTC
j_gene: TRBJ1-2; abundance: .; v_gene: TRBV7-8; d_gene: .; CDR3aa: CASSPGGRYGYTF; CDR3nt: TGTGCCAGCAGCCCGGGGGGGAGGTATGGCTACACCTTC
j_gene: TRBJ1-2; abundance: few; v_gene: TRBV4-3; d_gene: .; CDR3aa: CASSQEKGPGGYTF; CDR3nt: TGCGCCAGCAGCCAAGAGAAGGGGCCAGGTGGCTACACCTTC
j_gene: TRBJ1-2; abundance: .; v_gene: TRBV5-4; d_gene: .; CDR3aa: CASSSGLGASGGYTF; CDR3nt: TGTGCCAGCAGCTCCGGGTTGGGGGCCTCTGGTGGCTACACCTTC
j_gene: TRBJ2-1; abundance: .; v_gene: TRBV6-4; d_gene: TRBD2; CDR3aa: CASSDIPTSGVYNEQFF; CDR3nt: TGTGCCAGCAGTGACATCCCTACTAGCGGGGTCTACAATGAGCAGTTCTTC
j_gene: TRBJ1-2; abundance: .; v_gene: TRBV7-6; d_gene: TRBD1; CDR3aa: CASSLVPGTGSVANYGYTF; CDR3nt: TGTGCCAGCAGCTTAGTTCCCGGGACAGGGTCAGTTGCTAACTATGGCTACACCTTC
j_gene: TRBJ1-2; abundance: .; v_gene: TRBV6-5; d_gene: .; CDR3aa: CASSSKQGKRAYGYTF; CDR3nt: TGTGCCAGCAGTTCGAAACAGGGAAAAAGGGCCTATGGCTACACCTTC
j_gene: TRBJ2-1; abundance: .; v_gene: TRBV9; d_gene: .; CDR3aa: CASSVGPVINEQFF; CDR3nt: TGTGCCAGCAGCGTAGGCCCAGTGATCAATGAGCAGTTCTTC
j_gene: TRBJ1-2; abundance: .; v_gene: TRBV19; d_gene: TRBD1; CDR3aa: CASNQGVGYTF; CDR3nt: TGTGCCAGTAACCAGGGGGTTGGCTACACCTTC
j_gene: TRBJ1-5; abundance: .; v_gene: TRBV16; d_gene: .; CDR3aa: CASSHRQVDNQPQHF; CDR3nt: TGTGCCAGCAGCCATCGACAGGTAGATAATCAGCCCCAGCATTTT
j_gene: TRBJ2-7; abundance: .; v_gene: TRBV4-1; d_gene: TRBD1; CDR3aa: CASSQVGQGAYEQYF; CDR3nt: TGCGCCAGCAGCCAAGTGGGCCAGGGGGCTTACGAGCAGTACTTC
j_gene: TRBJ2-1; abundance: .; v_gene: TRBV10-3; d_gene: TRBD2; CDR3aa: CAISDLGGGASDEQFF; CDR3nt: TGTGCCATCAGTGACCTGGGCGGGGGGGCCTCGGATGAGCAGTTCTTC
j_gene: TRBJ1-5; abundance: once; v_gene: TRBV5-8; d_gene: .; CDR3aa: CASSLGVSQHF; CDR3nt: TGTGCCAGCAGCTTGGGTGTCAGCCAGCATTTT
j_gene: TRBJ1-3; abundance: .; v_gene: TRBV2; d_gene: TRBD1; CDR3aa: CASSEQGARGNTIYF; CDR3nt: TGTGCCAGCAGTGAACAGGGGGCCAGGGGAAACACCATATATTTT
j_gene: TRBJ2-1; abundance: .; v_gene: TRBV9; d_gene: TRBD2; CDR3aa: CASSVAIAGANFPQFF; CDR3nt: TGTGCCAGCAGCGTAGCTATAGCGGGGGCGAACTTTCCGCAGTTCTTC
j_gene: TRBJ1-5; abundance: .; v_gene: TRBV5-5; d_gene: .; CDR3aa: CASSSGRLDSNQPQHF; CDR3nt: TGTGCCAGCAGCTCCGGCCGCCTAGATAGCAATCAGCCCCAGCATTTT
j_gene: TRBJ2-5; abundance: .; v_gene: TRBV3-1/TRBV3-2; d_gene: .; CDR3aa: CASSQGTGGAIQETQYF; CDR3nt: TGTGCCAGCAGCCAAGGGACTGGGGGGGCTATCCAAGAGACCCAGTACTTC
j_gene: TRBJ1-5; abundance: few; v_gene: TRBV19; d_gene: .; CDR3aa: CASSIGGIGQPQHF; CDR3nt: TGTGCCAGTAGTATTGGCGGAATAGGTCAGCCCCAGCATTTT
j_gene: TRBJ2-5; abundance: .; v_gene: TRBV11-2; d_gene: TRBD2; CDR3aa: CASSRNGLAGGQLQETQYF; CDR3nt: TGTGCCAGCAGCCGCAATGGACTAGCGGGGGGGCAGCTCCAAGAGACCCAGTACTTC
j_gene: TRBJ2-7; abundance: .; v_gene: TRBV25-1; d_gene: .; CDR3aa: CASSERDEQYF; CDR3nt: TGTGCCAGCAGTGAACGAGACGAGCAGTACTTC
j_gene: TRBJ1-5; abundance: .; v_gene: TRBV6-9; d_gene: .; CDR3aa: CASSSFPGQPQHF; CDR3nt: TGTGCCAGCAGTTCTTTTCCGGGGCAGCCCCAGCATTTT
j_gene: TRBJ1-4; abundance: few; v_gene: TRBV19; d_gene: .; CDR3aa: CASSAVPRSNEKLFF; CDR3nt: TGTGCCAGTAGCGCCGTCCCCAGGTCTAATGAAAAACTGTTTTTT
j_gene: TRBJ2-2; abundance: few; v_gene: TRBV2; d_gene: .; CDR3aa: CASTLTGNTGELFF; CDR3nt: TGTGCCAGCACTCTGACAGGGAACACCGGGGAGCTGTTTTTT
j_gene: TRBJ2-5; abundance: .; v_gene: TRBV7-9; d_gene: TRBD2; CDR3aa: CASSSTTWETSGDGTQYF; CDR3nt: TGTGCCAGCAGCTCCACGACGTGGGAGACTAGCGGGGATGGGACCCAGTACTTC
j_gene: TRBJ1-1; abundance: .; v_gene: TRBV6-2/TRBV6-3; d_gene: TRBD1; CDR3aa: CASSQGGLNTEAFF; CDR3nt: TGTGCCAGCAGTCAGGGGGGTTTGAACACTGAAGCTTTCTTT
j_gene: TRBJ1-1; abundance: .; v_gene: TRBV12-3/TRBV12-4; d_gene: TRBD1; CDR3aa: CASSLSGTGLTFF; CDR3nt: TGTGCCAGCAGTTTATCCGGGACAGGGTTAACTTTCTTT
j_gene: TRBJ1-1; abundance: .; v_gene: TRBV19; d_gene: TRBD1; CDR3aa: CASSQGAVFTEAFF; CDR3nt: TGTGCCAGTAGCCAGGGGGCCGTTTTCACTGAAGCTTTCTTT
j_gene: TRBJ1-3; abundance: .; v_gene: TRBV12-5; d_gene: .; CDR3aa: CASGGTAGNTIYF; CDR3nt: TGTGCTAGTGGGGGGACTGCCGGAAACACCATATATTTT
j_gene: TRBJ1-2; abundance: once; v_gene: TRBV27; d_gene: .; CDR3aa: CASSLSAEGYGYTF; CDR3nt: TGTGCCAGCAGTTTATCGGCGGAGGGCTATGGCTACACCTTC
j_gene: TRBJ2-1; abundance: .; v_gene: TRBV5-4; d_gene: TRBD1; CDR3aa: CASNPIGTGGAREFF; CDR3nt: TGTGCCAGCAACCCGATTGGGACAGGGGGTGCGCGGGAGTTCTTC
j_gene: TRBJ2-3; abundance: .; v_gene: TRBV5-8; d_gene: TRBD2; CDR3aa: CASSLAIAGPVSTDTQYF; CDR3nt: TGTGCCAGCAGCTTAGCTATAGCGGGGCCGGTATCCACAGATACGCAGTATTTT
j_gene: TRBJ1-1; abundance: .; v_gene: TRBV7-2; d_gene: .; CDR3aa: CASSFLRVANTEAFF; CDR3nt: TGTGCCAGCAGCTTTCTCCGGGTAGCGAACACTGAAGCTTTCTTT
j_gene: TRBJ2-1; abundance: few; v_gene: TRBV5-4; d_gene: .; CDR3aa: CASRNGGGLSRTTNEQFF; CDR3nt: TGTGCCAGCAGGAATGGGGGGGGGCTCTCGAGGACTACAAATGAGCAGTTCTTC
j_gene: TRBJ2-7; abundance: .; v_gene: TRBV19; d_gene: .; CDR3aa: CASSIGYGRSRDEQYF; CDR3nt: TGTGCCAGTAGTATAGGATACGGTAGAAGTCGCGACGAGCAGTACTTC
j_gene: TRBJ1-6; abundance: .; v_gene: TRBV11-2; d_gene: TRBD1; CDR3aa: CASGIRQGNSPLHF; CDR3nt: TGTGCCAGCGGTATTCGACAGGGGAATTCACCCCTCCACTTT
j_gene: TRBJ2-7; abundance: .; v_gene: TRBV6-5; d_gene: .; CDR3aa: CASTEDGGYEQYF; CDR3nt: TGTGCCAGCACCGAAGACGGAGGCTACGAGCAGTACTTC
j_gene: TRBJ1-3; abundance: .; v_gene: TRBV11-2; d_gene: .; CDR3aa: CASSRLGGNTIYF; CDR3nt: TGTGCCAGCAGCCGCCTCGGTGGAAACACCATATATTTT
j_gene: TRBJ2-3; abundance: .; v_gene: TRBV12-5; d_gene: .; CDR3aa: CASGFHPQQGRGTDTQYF; CDR3nt: TGTGCTAGTGGTTTCCACCCACAACAGGGTAGGGGCACAGATACGCAGTATTTT
j_gene: TRBJ1-2; abundance: .; v_gene: TRBV5-1; d_gene: .; CDR3aa: CASMDTSNYGYTF; CDR3nt: TGCGCCAGTATGGACACCTCTAACTATGGCTACACCTTC
j_gene: TRBJ1-5; abundance: .; v_gene: TRBV6-6; d_gene: .; CDR3aa: CASSPHQRTGRHQPQHF; CDR3nt: TGTGCCAGCAGTCCTCACCAACGGACGGGGAGACATCAGCCCCAGCATTTT
j_gene: TRBJ2-7; abundance: .; v_gene: TRBV3-1/TRBV3-2; d_gene: TRBD2; CDR3aa: CASSHRPGLAGADWEQYF; CDR3nt: TGTGCCAGCAGCCACCGACCGGGACTAGCGGGGGCCGACTGGGAGCAGTACTTC
j_gene: TRBJ2-7; abundance: .; v_gene: TRBV3-1/TRBV3-2; d_gene: .; CDR3aa: CASSQEDRRAWDF; CDR3nt: TGTGCCAGCAGCCAAGAAGACAGGCGAGCTTGGGACTTC
j_gene: TRBJ1-1; abundance: .; v_gene: TRBV6-2/TRBV6-3; d_gene: TRBD1; CDR3aa: CASSYPTTGYGEAFF; CDR3nt: TGTGCCAGCAGTTACCCAACGACAGGGTATGGTGAAGCTTTCTTT
j_gene: TRBJ2-7; abundance: .; v_gene: TRBV9; d_gene: .; CDR3aa: CASAIDRGEQYF; CDR3nt: TGTGCCAGCGCCATAGATCGGGGCGAGCAGTACTTC